The 13 T cell receptor beta chains below were found in one sample sequenced in a study of T-cell reconstitution after alpha-beta-depleted transplantation in children. Researchers prepared the TCRbeta library using unique molecular identifiers, the study reports. TCRdb recomputed calls from the PCR reads with MiXCR, one row per CDR3 protein. The sample shows 800,000 to 1,000,000 distinct CDR3 sequences, about 29% of them seen only once. The material sequenced was PBMCs, mostly from graft donor cells, taken 360 days after TCRalphabeta/CD19-depleted stem cell transplant. The receptors here all came from a boy younger than two who had a stem cell transplant for SCID, so the T cells may come from the graft donor.

This chain uses TRBV7-3 with TRBJ1-3; 7 positions match TRBD1. Trimming took 5 bases from V and 2 from J; bases not matched to a gene: 3. Germline V gene lookup returns CDR1 SGHTA and CDR2 FQGTGA. The CDR3 has 14 amino acids. In DNA form, the CDR3 reads TGTGCCAGCAGCCACGGGACAGCTGGAAACACCATATATTTT. It yields the protein CASSHGTAGNTIYF.

The rearrangement links TRBV15 to TRBJ2-7, with 8 bases lining up with TRBD1. The CDR3 is 16 amino acids. CDR1 and CDR2 (germline): LNHNV, YYDKDF (reference sequence). V was clipped by 3 bases and J by 1 base; unmatched bases: 8. The CDR3 here is CATSRDVGQGSYEQYF. The CDR3 nucleotides are TGTGCCACCAGCAGGGACGTAGGACAGGGTTCCTACGAGCAGTACTTC. The whole variable domain, filled in from reference TRBV15 and TRBJ2-7, reads DAMVIQNPRYQVTQFGKPVTLSCSQTLNHNVMYWYQQKSSQAPKLLFHYYDKDFNNEADTPDNFQSRRPNTSFCFLDIRSPGLGDTAMYLCATSRDVGQGSYEQYFGPGTRLTVT.

V usage is TRBV27 and J usage is TRBJ2-7; the D gene is possibly TRBD2 (6 bases). V was clipped by 5 bases and J by 6 bases, with 14 bases between them. The CDR3 has 13 amino acids. Germline loops: CDR1 MNHEY, CDR2 SMNVEV (reference sequence). The CDR3 is CASSEGDWGEQYF. CDR3 nucleotides: TGTGCCAGCAGTGAAGGGGACTGGGGCGAGCAGTACTTC.

The chain links TRBV12-3 or TRBV12-4 to TRBJ2-7; weak D call: TRBD1 (5 bases). V lost 3 bases and J lost 4, with 13 bases in between. This CDR3 comprises 14 residues. CDR3 bases: TGTGCCAGCAGTTTGGGTAGGGGATGGTACGAGCAGTACTTC. Amino acids: CASSLGRGWYEQYF.

The J gene is TRBJ2-1, the V gene TRBV13; no clear D gene. CDR1 is PRHDT, CDR2 FYEKMQ, per germline (reference sequence). The V gene lost 1 base and the J gene lost 3 bases, with 10 bases spanning the gap. The CDR3 spans 15 residues. The CDR3 loop reads CASSLVSGIYNEQFF. DNA of the CDR3: TGTGCCAGCAGCTTAGTTTCCGGAATCTACAATGAGCAGTTCTTC.

This chain joins TRBV6-1 and TRBJ2-5, with TRBD1 as a possible D gene (6 bases). The germline V and J ends were trimmed by 6 bases and 4 bases, with 18 bases remaining between them. The CDR3 is 15 amino acids. CDR1 is MNHNS and CDR2 is SASEGT in the germline V gene. Here the CDR3 DNA reads TGTGCCAGCAGCCAAGGGGACATCCTCGGAGAGACCCAGTACTTC. Translated, it gives CASSQGDILGETQYF.

This sequence joins TRBV5-1 and TRBJ2-1, with 8 bases identical to TRBD2. The germline gives CDR1 SGHRS, CDR2 YFSETQ. The V and J ends lost 0 bases and 7 bases, in that order; junction bases with no gene match: 6. This CDR3 has 15 residues. The CDR3 region has the DNA TGCGCCAGCAGCTTGGATAGCGGGGCAAGGAATGAGCAGTTCTTC. This sequence encodes CASSLDSGARNEQFF.

This clonotype was seen only once. CDR3 sequence reads: CASSLLRGPQPQHF. In nucleotides, the CDR3 is TGTGCCAGCTCCCTTCTCAGGGGGCCTCAGCCCCAGCATTTT. The chain combines TRBV2 with TRBJ1-5; 8 nucleotides agree with TRBD1. With 8 bases clipped from V and 6 bases from J, the junction kept 9 bases outside the gene matches. This CDR3 contains 14 residues. Germline CDR1 SNHLY, CDR2 FYNNEI.

The rearrangement uses TRBV25-1 and TRBJ2-5; the match to TRBD1 covers 11 bases. Germline CDR1 reads MGHDK; CDR2 reads SYGVNS. J lost 5 bases, V lost 6 bases, and 11 bases had no gene match. The CDR3 spans 16 residues. CDR3 nucleotides: TGTGCCAGCAGCTCCGGGACAGGGGGTTTCTTGGAGACCCAGTACTTC. It encodes CASSSGTGGFLETQYF.

The V and J genes are TRBV14 and TRBJ2-5; D remains unclear. Germline V gives CDR1 SGHDN, CDR2 FVKESK. This CDR3 comprises 14 residues. Deletions cut 0 bases from V and 7 bases from J, with 12 bases between. The CDR3 sequence is CASSQDPSSGTQYF. CDR3 DNA: TGTGCCAGCAGCCAAGATCCGAGTAGTGGGACCCAGTACTTC.

As concerns this clonotype: A junction end diverges from the germline sequence, so it may reflect a read error. The chain recombines TRBV2 with TRBJ2-5, with 11 nucleotides matching TRBD2. Germline V CDR1 and CDR2: SNHLY, FYNNEI. The CDR3 runs to 12 residues. The CDR3 bases are TGTTCCAGCAGGGGGACTAGCGGAACACCGTACTTC. Its protein product is CSSRGTSGTPYF.

This clonotype was picked up a small number of times. The V gene is TRBV9, the J gene TRBJ2-2; D possibly corresponds to TRBD2 (5 bases). The CDR3 length is 14 residues. V was shortened by 0 bases and J by 4 bases, with 7 bases between the two germline ends. The germline V gene has CDR1 SGDLS and CDR2 YYNGEE. CDR3 sequence: CASSVAGITGELFF. CDR3 in DNA: TGTGCCAGCAGCGTAGCCGGGATCACCGGGGAGCTGTTTTTT. Full variable domain (remainder filled in from reference TRBV9 and TRBJ2-2): DSGVTQTPKHLITATGQRVTLRCSPRSGDLSVYWYQQSLDQGLQFLIQYYNGEERAKGNILERFSAQQFPDLHSELNLSSLELGDSALYFCASSVAGITGELFFGEGSRLTVL.

J is TRBJ2-1 and V is TRBV5-1; 10 bases agree with TRBD1. Germline assignment: CDR1 SGHRS and CDR2 YFSETQ. The junction had 7 bases not matched to a gene; V was cut back by 0 bases and J by 7 bases. The CDR3 has 16 amino acids. In DNA, the CDR3 is TGCGCCAGCAGCTTGGGGGGGACAGGGGTCCAGAATGAGCAGTTCTTC. Protein sequence: CASSLGGTGVQNEQFF.